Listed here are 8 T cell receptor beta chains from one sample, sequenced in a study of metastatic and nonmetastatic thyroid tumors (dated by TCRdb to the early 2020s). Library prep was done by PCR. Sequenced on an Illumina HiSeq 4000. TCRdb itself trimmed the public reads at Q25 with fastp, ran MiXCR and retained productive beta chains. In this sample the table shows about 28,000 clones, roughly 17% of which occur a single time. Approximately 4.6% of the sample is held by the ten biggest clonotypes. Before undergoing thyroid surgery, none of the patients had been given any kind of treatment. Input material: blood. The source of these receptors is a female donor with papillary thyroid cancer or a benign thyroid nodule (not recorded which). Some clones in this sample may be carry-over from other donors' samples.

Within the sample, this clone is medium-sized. The CDR3 DNA is TGTGCCAGCTCCGCAGGGGGCTCCAACTATGGCTACACCTTC. Its protein product is CASSAGGSNYGYTF. This chain links TRBV6-1 with TRBJ1-2; 8 positions agree with TRBD1. The CDR3 totals 14 residues. CDR1 is MNHNS and CDR2 is SASEGT in the germline V gene. The trim removed 8 bases at V and 2 bases at J, leaving 7 bases unmatched.

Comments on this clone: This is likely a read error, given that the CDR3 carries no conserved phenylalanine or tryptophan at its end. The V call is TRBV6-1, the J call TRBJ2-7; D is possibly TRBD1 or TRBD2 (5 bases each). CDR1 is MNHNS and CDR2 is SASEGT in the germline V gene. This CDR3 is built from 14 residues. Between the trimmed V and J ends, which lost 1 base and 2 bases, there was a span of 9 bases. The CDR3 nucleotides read TGTGCCAGCAGTGAAGTGGGGGTGCCCTACGAGCAGTACTCC. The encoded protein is CASSEVGVPYEQYS.

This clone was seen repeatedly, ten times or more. The CDR3 nucleotides read TGTGCCAGCAGTGAACGGGGTCCCAATCTCGGGCAGTACTTC. This sequence encodes CASSERGPNLGQYF. The chain uses TRBV2 and TRBJ2-7; TRBD2 is a possible D gene (5 bases). Trimming shortened V by 2 bases and J by 9 bases, and 17 bases separated the two germline ends. Germline V CDR1 and CDR2: SNHLY, FYNNEI. The CDR3 is 14 residues long.

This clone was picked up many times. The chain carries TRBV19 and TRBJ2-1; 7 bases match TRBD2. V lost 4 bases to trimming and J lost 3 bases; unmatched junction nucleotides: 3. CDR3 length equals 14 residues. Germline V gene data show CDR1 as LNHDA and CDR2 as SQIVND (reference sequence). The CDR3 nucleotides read TGTGCCAGTAGTACGGTAGCGGGCTACAATGAGCAGTTCTTC. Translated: CASSTVAGYNEQFF.

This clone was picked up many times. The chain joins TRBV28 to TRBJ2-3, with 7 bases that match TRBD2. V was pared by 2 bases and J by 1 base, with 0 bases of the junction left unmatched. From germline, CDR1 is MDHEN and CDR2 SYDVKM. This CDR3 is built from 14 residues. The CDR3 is CASSLTSGTDTQYF. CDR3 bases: TGTGCCAGCAGTTTAACTAGCGGCACAGATACGCAGTATTTT.

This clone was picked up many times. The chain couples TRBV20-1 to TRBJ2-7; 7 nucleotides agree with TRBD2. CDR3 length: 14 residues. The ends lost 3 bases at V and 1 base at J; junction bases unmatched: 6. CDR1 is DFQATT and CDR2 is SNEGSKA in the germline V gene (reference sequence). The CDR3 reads CSASWTRGSYEQYF. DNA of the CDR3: TGCAGTGCTAGTTGGACTAGGGGTTCCTACGAGCAGTACTTC.

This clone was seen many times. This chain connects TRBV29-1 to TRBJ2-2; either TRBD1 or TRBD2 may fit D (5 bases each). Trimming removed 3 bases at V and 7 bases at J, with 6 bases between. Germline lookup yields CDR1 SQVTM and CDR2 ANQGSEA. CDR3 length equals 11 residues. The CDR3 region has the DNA TGCAGCGTTGAGGGGGTCGGGGAGCTGTTTTTT. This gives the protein CSVEGVGELFF.

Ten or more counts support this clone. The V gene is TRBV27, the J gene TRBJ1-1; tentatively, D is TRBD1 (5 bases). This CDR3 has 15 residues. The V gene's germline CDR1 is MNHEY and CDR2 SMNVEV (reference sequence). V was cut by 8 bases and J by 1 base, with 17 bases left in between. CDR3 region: CASQQDLIPNTEAFF. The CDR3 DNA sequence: TGTGCCAGCCAACAGGACCTTATACCGAACACTGAAGCTTTCTTT.